This T cell receptor beta chain is from a study of blood T cell repertoires in COVID-19. V gave up 4 bases and J gave up 4 bases; unmatched junction bases: 4. There are 14 residues in the CDR3. Germline values: CDR1 SGHRS, CDR2 YFSETQ. Enrolled through a virtual design, the participants were between about 18 and 89 years of age and came from about two dozen US areas. Self-reported history from a screening survey and questionnaire set each donor's cohort. Original analysis: Reference gene primers were amplified, and this amplification served to estimate nucleated cell counts. TCRdb's table, derived via immunoSEQ multiplex PCR, lists solely in-frame clones and lacks some. V, J and clone size were drawn from that table, and D and trimming were deduced from the DNA. Of about 57,000 clones listed, approximately 80% are singletons.

The chain is built from TRBV5-1 and TRBJ2-1, with 8 positions matching TRBD1. The origin of this receptor is a woman aged 40 to 50 with acute COVID-19. Sequencing was carried out using PBMCs or T cells enriched from blood (not recorded which). Here the CDR3 DNA reads TGCGCCAGCAGCCGCGGACAGGGTTACAATGAGCAGTTCTTC. This encodes CASSRGQGYNEQFF.